These 28 T cell receptor beta chains were sequenced from one sample in a study of CXCR3-negative and CXCR3-positive naive CD8 T cells. Researchers prepared the TRB cDNA libraries using 5' RACE with UMI labels. TCRdb re-called the 5' RACE reads and shows each CDR3 protein once, DNA omitted. The specimen's table records around 4,700 distinct CDR3 sequences. These receptors are not linked to any known antigen. General study results and limits: Comparison of naive cells showed more hydrophobic TRB CDR3s in CXCR3-positive than in CXCR3-negative naive cells.

Sample: naive CXCR3+ CD8+ T cells from blood. The subset is: CD45RO-CCR7+CD27+CD95- naive CD8+ T cells expressing CXCR3 (TNR3+). The receptors derive from a human donor in good health. Some clones in this sample may be carry-over from other donors' samples.

This clonotype registers medium-sized (0.01 to 0.1%) by frequency. This chain connects TRBV10-3 to TRBJ2-3; absent DNA, TCRdb's TRBD1 call cannot be checked. This CDR3 has 16 residues. Germline V CDR1 and CDR2: ENHRY, SYGVKD. CDR3 sequence reads: CAVGNPRDHRTDTQYF.

This rearrangement joins TRBV5-6 to TRBJ2-7. The CDR3 sequence is 12 residues long. Per germline, CDR1 SGHDT and CDR2 YYEEEE. CDR3 loop: CASSTGVYEQYF. Based on the CDR3 plus reference TRBV5-6 and TRBJ2-7, the full variable domain is DAGVTQSPTHLIKTRGQQVTLRCSPKSGHDTVSWYQQALGQGPQFIFQYYEEEERQRGNFPDRFSGHQFPNYSSELNVNALLLGDSALYLCASSTGVYEQYFGPGTRLTVT.

This rearrangement joins TRBV6-2 or TRBV6-3 to TRBJ2-1. The CDR3 has 12 residues. The germline V gene encodes CDR1 MNHEY and CDR2 SVGEGT. The CDR3 protein is CASQTEYNEQFF.

J is TRBJ1-1 and V is TRBV2; lacking DNA, the TRBD1 call made by TCRdb goes unchecked. The CDR3 contains 16 residues. Germline assignment: CDR1 SNHLY and CDR2 FYNNEI. The CDR3 loop reads CASSEVLVQGPTEAFF. The whole variable domain, filled in from reference TRBV2 and TRBJ1-1, reads EPEVTQTPSHQVTQMGQEVILRCVPISNHLYFYWYRQILGQKVEFLVSFYNNEISEKSEIFDDQFSVERPDGSNFTLKIRSTKLEDSAMYFCASSEVLVQGPTEAFFGQGTRLTVV.

The chain carries TRBV11-2 and TRBJ2-7; with no DNA, the TCRdb D assignment of TRBD1 cannot be verified. The CDR3 contains 14 residues. Germline V gene sequence: CDR1 SGHAT, CDR2 FQNNGV. The CDR3 sequence: CASSSVGGPDEQYF. Full variable domain (remainder filled in from reference TRBV11-2 and TRBJ2-7): EAGVAQSPRYKIIEKRQSVAFWCNPISGHATLYWYQQILGQGPKLLIQFQNNGVVDDSQLPKDRFSAERLKGVDSTLKIQPAKLEDSAVYLCASSSVGGPDEQYFGPGTRLTVT.

According to its frequency, this clonotype is medium-sized. V and J are TRBV29-1 and TRBJ2-1; TCRdb designates TRBD1, a call that cannot be tested without DNA. In germline, CDR1 is SQVTM, CDR2 ANQGSEA. CDR3 length: 13 residues. The chain's CDR3 is CSVELVMGDEQFF.

The chain combines TRBV19 with TRBJ2-1; TCRdb indicates TRBD2, and absent DNA this call remains unverified. The CDR3 extends over 11 amino acids. Germline assignment: CDR1 LNHDA and CDR2 SQIVND (reference sequence). The CDR3 is CASSMGTSQFF.

In terms of frequency, this clonotype is medium-sized. This sequence joins TRBV28 and TRBJ2-1; TCRdb proposes TRBD2, but this gene call is untestable without DNA. This CDR3 comprises 15 residues. Germline CDR1 reads MDHEN; CDR2 reads SYDVKM. CDR3 in amino acids: CASSSSGTTYNEQFF.

Its frequency marks this clonotype as medium-sized (0.01 to 0.1%). The chain carries TRBV29-1 and TRBJ2-1. Germline-derived CDR1 and CDR2 are SQVTM and ANQGSEA. The CDR3 totals 13 residues. The CDR3 here is CSVESSYHNEQFF.

The V and J genes are TRBV13 and TRBJ2-7; TCRdb names TRBD1, which stays unverified in the absence of DNA. The CDR3 loop spans 14 amino acids. Germline CDR1 and CDR2: PRHDT and FYEKMQ (reference sequence). This chain's CDR3 is CASSPRDRGYEQYF.

This clonotype counts as medium-sized by frequency. V usage is TRBV7-9 and J usage is TRBJ2-7; TCRdb's assignment of TRBD1 cannot be checked, as there is no DNA. CDR1 SEHNR and CDR2 FQNEAQ come from the germline V gene (reference sequence). The CDR3 is 15 amino acids. CDR3: CASTGTPLHSYEQYF.

The chain carries TRBV6-6 and TRBJ2-7; the TCRdb D gene call, TRBD2, has no DNA to confirm it. The CDR3 is 12 residues long. Looked up from germline, CDR1 is MNHNY and CDR2 is SVGAGI (reference sequence). The CDR3 sequence is CASGIPPYEQYF.

This clonotype shows up as medium-sized (0.01 to 0.1%) by frequency. The gene calls are TRBV29-1 and TRBJ1-2; TCRdb names TRBD1, which stays unverified in the absence of DNA. Germline V CDR1 and CDR2: SQVTM, ANQGSEA. This CDR3 comprises 13 residues. CDR3 loop: CSVENREGYGYTF.

By frequency, this clonotype is medium-sized. The rearrangement joins TRBV10-3 to TRBJ2-1. The CDR3 is 13 amino acids. The germline V gene has CDR1 ENHRY and CDR2 SYGVKD. The chain's CDR3 is CAISEEENNEQFF.

The chain uses TRBV29-1 and TRBJ1-2. Germline V gene sequence: CDR1 SQVTM, CDR2 ANQGSEA. CDR3 length: 11 residues. CDR3 residues: CSVVANYGYTF.

The chain is built from TRBV6-4 and TRBJ2-2; TCRdb names TRBD2, which stays unverified in the absence of DNA. The CDR3 runs 21 residues. Germline loops: CDR1 MRHNA, CDR2 SNTAGT. The CDR3 is CASSPSLFLAGSKGPAGELFF.

The chain's CDR3 is CASRSTLDSPILNTEAFF. The V gene is TRBV5-1, the J gene TRBJ1-1; as DNA is missing, the TRBD1 call by TCRdb cannot be tested. Germline V gene lookup returns CDR1 SGHRS and CDR2 YFSETQ. This CDR3 region has 18 residues.

The genes are TRBV4-3 and TRBJ1-3. CDR1 and CDR2 (germline): LGHNA, YSLEER. The CDR3 is 17 amino acids. This chain's CDR3 is CASSQDSYWDSGNTIYF.

Measured by frequency, this clonotype is medium-sized (0.01 to 0.1%). The rearrangement links TRBV29-1 to TRBJ2-1; the TCRdb D gene call, TRBD1, has no DNA to confirm it. Germline V gene sequence: CDR1 SQVTM, CDR2 ANQGSEA. This CDR3 is built from 15 residues. The CDR3 reads CSVVTGSASYNEQFF.

This clonotype counts as medium-sized by frequency. V and J are TRBV6-5 and TRBJ2-2; TCRdb's assignment of TRBD2 cannot be checked, as there is no DNA. This CDR3 spans 14 amino acids. CDR1 and CDR2 from the germline V gene are MNHEY and SVGAGI. CDR3 sequence: CASSRDSNTGELFF.

The V call is TRBV5-1, the J call TRBJ2-3; the TCRdb D gene call, TRBD2, has no DNA to confirm it. The CDR3 is 16 residues long. Germline V lookup: CDR1 SGHRS, CDR2 YFSETQ. Here the CDR3 reads CASSFSLRGTTDTQYF.

The rearrangement joins TRBV3-1 to TRBJ2-3. Per germline, CDR1 LGHDT and CDR2 YNNKEL (reference sequence). The CDR3 loop spans 14 amino acids. The CDR3 sequence is CASSQGRSTDTQYF.

This chain uses TRBV5-6 with TRBJ1-5; as DNA is missing, the TRBD1 call by TCRdb cannot be tested. This CDR3 is 14 amino acids long. CDR1 and CDR2 (germline): SGHDT, YYEEEE. CDR3 protein: CASSGTGGNQPQHF.

The chain combines TRBV13 with TRBJ1-1; TCRdb outputs TRBD1, but without DNA this stays unchecked. Germline lookup yields CDR1 PRHDT and CDR2 FYEKMQ (reference sequence). CDR3 length equals 16 residues. CDR3 protein: CASSLGQGMVNTEAFF.

The gene calls are TRBV21-1 and TRBJ1-1; TCRdb calls TRBD1, which cannot be checked without DNA. TRBV21-1 is a recognized pseudogene. The length of the CDR3 is 17 residues. The CDR3 reads CASSARTRLRAYTEAFF.

The CDR3 spells CASASSGTFEQYF. The chain is built from TRBV28 and TRBJ2-7; the D call of TRBD2 rests on TCRdb alone, since no DNA is present to check it. The CDR3 extends over 13 amino acids. Germline V CDR1 and CDR2: MDHEN, SYDVKM.

The gene calls are TRBV29-1 and TRBJ1-3; lacking DNA, the TRBD1 call made by TCRdb goes unchecked. CDR3 length equals 11 residues. CDR1 and CDR2 (germline): SQVTM, ANQGSEA. The CDR3 loop is CSAPAGNTIYF.

This rearrangement joins TRBV21-1 to TRBJ1-4. TRBV21-1 constitutes a pseudogene. This CDR3 has 12 amino acids. The CDR3 spells CEGPDRNEKLFF.